The clone carrying this TCR beta chain was recorded a few times. Its antigen is unidentified. Collection of lesional scalp punch biopsies and peripheral blood was performed in alopecia areata patients. The entry originates in a study of CD8+ T cells in alopecia areata. General observations from the study: Affected lesional scalp, above all in alopecia totalis/universalis, was more clonal than normal scalp.

RNA, once extracted, was reverse transcribed into cDNA for use as the sequencing template. TCRdb keeps only in-frame clones here, not all; method: immunoSEQ multiplex PCR. Here the sample spans about 120,000 clones, around 50% being singletons. Looked up from germline, CDR1 is SQVTM and CDR2 is ANQGSEA. The CDR3 length is 15 residues. Losses at the gene ends were 6 bases for V and 0 bases for J; bases not matched to a gene: 10. Sequencing was carried out using NKG2D-low CD8+ T cells sorted from blood. The genes are TRBV29-1 and TRBJ2-7; 8 nucleotides agree with TRBD1. The receptor comes from a human donor with alopecia areata. Here the CDR3 reads CSVDSGQVGSYEQYF. Written as DNA, the CDR3 is TGCAGCGTAGACTCGGGACAGGTCGGCTCCTACGAGCAGTACTTC.